The present T cell receptor beta chain was sequenced within a study of circulating tumor DNA in untreated peripheral T-cell lymphoma. TCRdb's copy holds only in-frame clones and misses some; the assay was immunoSEQ multiplex PCR. The table records over 1,500 clones, 80% to 90% of them present only once. Tumor tissue was collected at baseline, before treatment began. Trimming stripped 2 bases from V and 0 bases from J, with 9 bases between. CDR1 and CDR2 from the germline V gene are SGHNT and YENEEA. The CDR3 length is 15 residues. As regards this clone: Antigen specificity is unknown.

General study findings and limits: Baseline tissues yielded approximately 82% and baseline serum 65% to 70% tumor-specific clonotype detection.

The clonotype comes from a human donor with peripheral T-cell lymphoma. Sequencing was done on a sample of tumor tissue. This chain links TRBV11-3 with TRBJ2-3; D is perhaps TRBD1 (6 bases). As DNA, the CDR3 is TGTGCCAGCAGCTTACAGGGGATGAGCACAGATACGCAGTATTTT. Encoded protein: CASSLQGMSTDTQYF.